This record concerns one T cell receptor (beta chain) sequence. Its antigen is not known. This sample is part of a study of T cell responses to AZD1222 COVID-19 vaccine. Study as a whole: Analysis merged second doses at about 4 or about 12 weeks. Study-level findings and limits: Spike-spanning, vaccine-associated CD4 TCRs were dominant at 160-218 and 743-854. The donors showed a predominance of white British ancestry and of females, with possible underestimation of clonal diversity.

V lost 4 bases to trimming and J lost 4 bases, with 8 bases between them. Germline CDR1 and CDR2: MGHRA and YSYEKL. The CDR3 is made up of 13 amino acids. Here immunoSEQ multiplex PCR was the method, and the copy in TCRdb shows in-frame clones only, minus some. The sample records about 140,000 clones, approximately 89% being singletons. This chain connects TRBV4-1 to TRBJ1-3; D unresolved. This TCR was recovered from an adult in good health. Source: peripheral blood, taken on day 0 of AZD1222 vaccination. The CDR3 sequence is CASSPSLGNTIYF. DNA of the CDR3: TGCGCCAGCAGCCCCTCCTTGGGAAACACCATATATTTT.